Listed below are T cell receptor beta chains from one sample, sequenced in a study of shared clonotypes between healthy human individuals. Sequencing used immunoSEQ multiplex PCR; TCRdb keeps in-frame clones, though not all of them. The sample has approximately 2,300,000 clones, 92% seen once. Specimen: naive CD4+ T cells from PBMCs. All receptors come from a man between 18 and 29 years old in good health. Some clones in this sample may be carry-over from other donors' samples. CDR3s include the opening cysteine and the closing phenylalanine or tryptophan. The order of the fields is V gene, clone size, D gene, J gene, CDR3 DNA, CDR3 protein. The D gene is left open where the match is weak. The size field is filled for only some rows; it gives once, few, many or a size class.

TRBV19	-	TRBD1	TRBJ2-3	TGTGCCAGTAGTATTGACAGGGGGATGGTCACGCAGTATTTT	CASSIDRGMVTQYF
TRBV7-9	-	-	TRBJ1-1	TGTGCCAGCAGCATGACAGGGAACACTGAAGCTTTCTTT	CASSMTGNTEAFF
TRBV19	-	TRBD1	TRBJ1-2	TGTGCCAGTAGTTCTCGGACAGGGTATGGCTACACCTTC	CASSSRTGYGYTF
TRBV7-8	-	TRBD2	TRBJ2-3	TGTGCCAGCAGCTTACTATCCGGGATAGCGGGAGGTGGAGATACGCAGTATTTT	CASSLLSGIAGGGDTQYF
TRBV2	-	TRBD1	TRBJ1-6	TGTGCCAGCAGAGCGGCAGGGGGTGTTTCACCCCTCCACTTT	CASRAAGGVSPLHF
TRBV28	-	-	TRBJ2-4	TGTGCCAGCAGTTTGGGTGGAGTCAAAAACATTCAGTACTTC	CASSLGGVKNIQYF
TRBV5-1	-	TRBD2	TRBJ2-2	TGCGCCAGCAGCTCGGGACTAGGGAACACCGGGGAGCTGTTTTTT	CASSSGLGNTGELFF
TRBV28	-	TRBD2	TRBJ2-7	TGTGCCAGCAACGCCCTGGGACTAGCGACTTACTTC	CASNALGLATYF
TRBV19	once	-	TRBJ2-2	TGTGCCAGTCGGTCGATAGCAGGAGACACCGGGGAGCTGTTTTTT	CASRSIAGDTGELFF
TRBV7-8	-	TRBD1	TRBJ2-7	TGTGCCAGCAGCTATCTCGGGACAGGGGCCTACGAGCAGTACTTC	CASSYLGTGAYEQYF
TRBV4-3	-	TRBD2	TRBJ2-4	TGCGCCAGCAGCCAAGATTCGGCACAGCGGGAGTCGTTGAGGAACATTCAGTACTTC	CASSQDSAQRESLRNIQYF
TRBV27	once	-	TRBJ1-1	TGTGCCAGCAGTTTAATGAGGGGGAACACTGAAGCTTTCTTT	CASSLMRGNTEAFF
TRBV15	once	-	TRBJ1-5	TGTGCCACCAGCAGAGACCCTATGACAGGCAATCAGCCCCAGCATTTT	CATSRDPMTGNQPQHF
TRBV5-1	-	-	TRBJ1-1	TGCGCCAGCAGTTCGGAGCTAAACACTGAAGCTTTCTTT	CASSSELNTEAFF
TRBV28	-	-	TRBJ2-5	TGTGCCAGCAGAGGGGGACGAGGGACCCAGTACTTC	CASRGGRGTQYF
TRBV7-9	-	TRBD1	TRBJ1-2	TGTGCCAGCAGCCTCGACAGGGGGCGAGCAAGCGGCTACACCTTC	CASSLDRGRASGYTF
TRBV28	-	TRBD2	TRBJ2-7	TGTGCCAGCAGGGAGCTAGCGGGAGCCTACGAGCAGTACTTC	CASRELAGAYEQYF
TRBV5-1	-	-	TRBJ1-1	TGCGCCAGCAGTGTACAGCTGAACACTGAAGCTTTCTTT	CASSVQLNTEAFF
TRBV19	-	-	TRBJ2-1	TGTGCCAGTAGTATCGAGTCATATGACTGGAGCTCCTACAATGAGCAGTTCTTC	CASSIESYDWSSYNEQFF
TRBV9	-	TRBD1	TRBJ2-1	TGTGCCAGCAGCCCTAGGGGACAGGCCTCCTACAATGAGCAGTTCTTC	CASSPRGQASYNEQFF
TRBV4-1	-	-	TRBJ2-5	TGCGCCAGCAGCCAAATACTACGGGAGACCCAGTACTTC	CASSQILRETQYF
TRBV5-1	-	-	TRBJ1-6	TGCGCCAGCAGCGCAGGCCCGACCCTCCACTTT	CASSAGPTLHF